Listed below are T cell receptor beta chains from one sample, sequenced in a study of T-cell memory formation after mild COVID-19. Each CDR3 protein is one row after TCRdb ran MiXCR on the 5' RACE reads. The data hold fewer than 550,000 distinct CDR3 sequences, with 20% observed a single time. The specimen was PBMCs or a T cell subset sorted from them (not recorded which). The origin of the receptors is an adult woman who had mild COVID-19 (a few samples of this study predate the infection). Cell type and time point are not known. Both conserved end residues are part of each CDR3. A D gene is named only where the DNA matches it firmly. Only part of the rows carry a size: once, few, many, or a class if the clone is expanded.

j_gene: TRBJ1-2
d_gene: TRBD1
abundance: few
v_gene: TRBV5-1
CDR3nt: TGCGCCAGCAGCTCAGGGGACAGCGAGGCGGCCGACGGCTACACCTTC
CDR3aa: CASSSGDSEAADGYTF

j_gene: TRBJ1-1
d_gene: NA
abundance: many
v_gene: TRBV12-3/TRBV12-4
CDR3nt: TGTGCCAGCAGTTTAGTACAGGGAGACACTGAAGCTTTCTTT
CDR3aa: CASSLVQGDTEAFF

j_gene: TRBJ1-4
d_gene: TRBD1
abundance: few
v_gene: TRBV7-6
CDR3nt: TGTGCCAGCAGGGCCGGGACAGGGAGTGAAAAACTGTTTTTT
CDR3aa: CASRAGTGSEKLFF

j_gene: TRBJ1-1
d_gene: NA
abundance: few
v_gene: TRBV12-3/TRBV12-4
CDR3nt: TGTGACAGCAGGTTACGCGGGACTGAAGCTTTCTTT
CDR3aa: CDSRLRGTEAFF

j_gene: TRBJ2-2
d_gene: NA
abundance: few
v_gene: TRBV7-9
CDR3nt: TGTGCCAGCAGCTTCGTACGGGAGTGGAACACCGGGGAGCTGTTTTTT
CDR3aa: CASSFVREWNTGELFF

j_gene: TRBJ1-1
d_gene: TRBD1
abundance: NA
v_gene: TRBV12-3/TRBV12-4
CDR3nt: TGTGCCAGCAGTACCACAGGGGGATACACTGAAGCTTTCTTT
CDR3aa: CASSTTGGYTEAFF

j_gene: TRBJ1-6
d_gene: NA
abundance: NA
v_gene: TRBV6-2/TRBV6-3
CDR3nt: TGTGCCAGCAGTTACTCGATCTGGTCAGGGGATTCACCCCTCCACTTT
CDR3aa: CASSYSIWSGDSPLHF

j_gene: TRBJ2-7
d_gene: TRBD2
abundance: few
v_gene: TRBV6-2/TRBV6-3
CDR3nt: TGTGCCAGCAGGGGCGGAGGACTAGCGGCTTACTACGAGCAGTACTTC
CDR3aa: CASRGGGLAAYYEQYF

j_gene: TRBJ2-3
d_gene: NA
abundance: NA
v_gene: TRBV5-4
CDR3nt: TGTGCCAGCAGCGTAACAGGGACGAGCACAGATACGCAGTATTTT
CDR3aa: CASSVTGTSTDTQYF

j_gene: TRBJ1-5
d_gene: NA
abundance: NA
v_gene: TRBV28
CDR3nt: TGTGCCAGCAGCCAGAACGTGGGCAGGGATCAGCCCCAGCATTTT
CDR3aa: CASSQNVGRDQPQHF

j_gene: TRBJ2-2
d_gene: NA
abundance: NA
v_gene: TRBV7-9
CDR3nt: TGTGCCAGCAGGCCCGGGAACAGCCCTACCGGGGAGCTGTTTTTT
CDR3aa: CASRPGNSPTGELFF

j_gene: TRBJ2-1
d_gene: TRBD2
abundance: NA
v_gene: TRBV4-2
CDR3nt: TGTGCCAGCAGCCCGCCAGCGGGATTGAGTGATAATGAGCAGTTCTTC
CDR3aa: CASSPPAGLSDNEQFF

j_gene: TRBJ1-2
d_gene: NA
abundance: NA
v_gene: TRBV12-3/TRBV12-4
CDR3nt: TGTGCCAGCAGTTTAGTCCTCTATGGCTACACCTTC
CDR3aa: CASSLVLYGYTF

j_gene: TRBJ2-5
d_gene: NA
abundance: NA
v_gene: TRBV4-2
CDR3nt: TGTGCCAGCAGCCAAGGGAGCCAGGGGGGAGAGACCCAGTACTTC
CDR3aa: CASSQGSQGGETQYF

j_gene: TRBJ2-1
d_gene: NA
abundance: NA
v_gene: TRBV18
CDR3nt: TGTGCCAGCTCACCAATCAACTATGAGCAGTTCTTC
CDR3aa: CASSPINYEQFF

j_gene: TRBJ2-1
d_gene: NA
abundance: NA
v_gene: TRBV3-1
CDR3nt: TGTGCCAGCAGCCAAGATGGGACGGTCAGCTCCTACAATGAGCAGTTCTTC
CDR3aa: CASSQDGTVSSYNEQFF

j_gene: TRBJ2-5
d_gene: NA
abundance: NA
v_gene: TRBV4-2
CDR3nt: TGTGCCAGCAGCCACCTAGCAGAGACCCAGTACTTC
CDR3aa: CASSHLAETQYF

j_gene: TRBJ2-7
d_gene: TRBD1
abundance: few
v_gene: TRBV13
CDR3nt: TGTGCCAGCAGCCCGGACAGGGGAAGGGCCCACGAGCAGTACTTC
CDR3aa: CASSPDRGRAHEQYF

j_gene: TRBJ2-3
d_gene: NA
abundance: few
v_gene: TRBV12-3/TRBV12-4
CDR3nt: TGTGCACCAGGGGAGGGAGATACGCAGTATTTT
CDR3aa: CAPGEGDTQYF

j_gene: TRBJ2-2
d_gene: NA
abundance: many
v_gene: TRBV4-3
CDR3nt: TGCGCCAGCAGCCCCGATGAGGGGCGTACCGGGGAGCTGTTTTTT
CDR3aa: CASSPDEGRTGELFF

j_gene: TRBJ2-7
d_gene: NA
abundance: few
v_gene: TRBV12-3/TRBV12-4
CDR3nt: TGTGCCAGCAGGAAAAGCCTTGACGAGCAGTACTTC
CDR3aa: CASRKSLDEQYF

j_gene: TRBJ2-6
d_gene: NA
abundance: few
v_gene: TRBV7-9
CDR3nt: TGTGCCAGCAGCTTAGCCCCAGGCGACTCTGGGGCCAACGTCCTGACTTTC
CDR3aa: CASSLAPGDSGANVLTF

j_gene: TRBJ2-7
d_gene: TRBD1
abundance: NA
v_gene: TRBV7-9
CDR3nt: TGTGCCAGCAGCTGGAGCCGGGACAGAACCTACGAGCAGTACTTC
CDR3aa: CASSWSRDRTYEQYF

j_gene: TRBJ2-7
d_gene: TRBD1
abundance: NA
v_gene: TRBV18
CDR3nt: TGTGCCAGCTCACCACCGAACAGGGGGGATTACGAGCAGTACTTC
CDR3aa: CASSPPNRGDYEQYF

j_gene: TRBJ2-5
d_gene: TRBD2
abundance: few
v_gene: TRBV29-1
CDR3nt: TGCAGCGTGGCGCGACGACTAGCGGGAGGGCCTGAATTCCCAGAGACCCAGTACTTC
CDR3aa: CSVARRLAGGPEFPETQYF

j_gene: TRBJ2-5
d_gene: NA
abundance: NA
v_gene: TRBV7-9
CDR3nt: TGTGCCAGCAGCGGATGGGACCCGCCAGAGACCCAGTACTTC
CDR3aa: CASSGWDPPETQYF

j_gene: TRBJ1-5
d_gene: NA
abundance: once
v_gene: TRBV20-1
CDR3nt: TGCAGTGCGAGGGTGCGGAATAGCAATCAGCCCCAGCATTTT
CDR3aa: CSARVRNSNQPQHF

j_gene: TRBJ1-1
d_gene: NA
abundance: NA
v_gene: TRBV7-6
CDR3nt: TGTGCCAGCAGCCCAAATCGGGCAGCGGACACTGAAGCTTTCTTT
CDR3aa: CASSPNRAADTEAFF

j_gene: TRBJ2-3
d_gene: TRBD2
abundance: NA
v_gene: TRBV10-3
CDR3nt: TGTGCCATCAGTGGGCCCGGAAGACTAGCGGGGTCCACAGATACGCAGTATTTT
CDR3aa: CAISGPGRLAGSTDTQYF

j_gene: TRBJ1-1
d_gene: NA
abundance: NA
v_gene: TRBV10-3
CDR3nt: TGTGCCATCAGTGGGACACCGAACACTGAAGCTTTCTTT
CDR3aa: CAISGTPNTEAFF

j_gene: TRBJ1-6
d_gene: NA
abundance: few
v_gene: TRBV7-9
CDR3nt: TGTGCCAACCGGGCGTGGGCAGATAATTCACCCCTCCACTTT
CDR3aa: CANRAWADNSPLHF

j_gene: TRBJ1-1
d_gene: NA
abundance: few
v_gene: TRBV20-1
CDR3nt: TGCAGTGCTTGCTGGAACACTGAAGCTTTCTTT
CDR3aa: CSACWNTEAFF

j_gene: TRBJ1-1
d_gene: NA
abundance: few
v_gene: TRBV7-3
CDR3nt: TGTGCCAGCAGCTTAGGTGCCCGGGGGACCACTGAAGCTTTCTTT
CDR3aa: CASSLGARGTTEAFF

j_gene: TRBJ1-1
d_gene: NA
abundance: many
v_gene: TRBV12-3/TRBV12-4
CDR3nt: TGTGCCAGCAGCTTAATCAGGAACACTGAAGCTTTCTTT
CDR3aa: CASSLIRNTEAFF

j_gene: TRBJ2-3
d_gene: NA
abundance: many
v_gene: TRBV5-5
CDR3nt: TGTGCCAGCAGCTTGGGCTTCGGAGGTTGGGATCAGGGTACGCAGTATTTT
CDR3aa: CASSLGFGGWDQGTQYF

j_gene: TRBJ2-4
d_gene: NA
abundance: NA
v_gene: TRBV4-2
CDR3nt: TGTGCCAGCAGCCAAGATCTTACCCTTACAGCCAAAAACATTCAGTACTTC
CDR3aa: CASSQDLTLTAKNIQYF

j_gene: TRBJ2-3
d_gene: NA
abundance: few
v_gene: TRBV6-6
CDR3nt: TGTGCCAGCACCTCCGGGAGAGCGCAGTATTTT
CDR3aa: CASTSGRAQYF

j_gene: TRBJ2-5
d_gene: TRBD2
abundance: NA
v_gene: TRBV6-2/TRBV6-3
CDR3nt: TGTGCCAGCGGATATCCGGGACTAGCGGGAGAAGGGACAGAGACCCAGTACTTC
CDR3aa: CASGYPGLAGEGTETQYF

j_gene: TRBJ1-1
d_gene: NA
abundance: few
v_gene: TRBV7-9
CDR3nt: TGTGCCAGCAGTCCTTTCGTCGGGTTGGACACTGAAGCTTTCTTT
CDR3aa: CASSPFVGLDTEAFF

j_gene: TRBJ2-1
d_gene: NA
abundance: NA
v_gene: TRBV14
CDR3nt: TGTGCCAGCAGCCAAGACAGCCGTGAGCAGTTCTTC
CDR3aa: CASSQDSREQFF

j_gene: TRBJ2-1
d_gene: TRBD2
abundance: few
v_gene: TRBV6-6
CDR3nt: TGTGCCAGCACCCAAAGCGGGACCCACAATGAGCAGTTCTTC
CDR3aa: CASTQSGTHNEQFF

j_gene: TRBJ1-1
d_gene: TRBD1
abundance: NA
v_gene: TRBV5-4
CDR3nt: TGTGCCAGCAGCAACCCGTCAGGGGGTGGGAACACTGAAGCTTTCTTT
CDR3aa: CASSNPSGGGNTEAFF

j_gene: TRBJ1-4
d_gene: TRBD1
abundance: NA
v_gene: TRBV5-1
CDR3nt: TGCGCCAGCAGCCCGGGACAGCCAAACCTTAATGAAAAACTGTTTTTT
CDR3aa: CASSPGQPNLNEKLFF

j_gene: TRBJ2-3
d_gene: TRBD2
abundance: NA
v_gene: TRBV7-3
CDR3nt: TGTGCCAGCAGCTTATTGGTGACTAGCGGCACAGATACGCAGTATTTT
CDR3aa: CASSLLVTSGTDTQYF

j_gene: TRBJ2-1
d_gene: TRBD2
abundance: NA
v_gene: TRBV30
CDR3nt: TGTGCCTGGGGGCACGGCGGGGGGTACAATGAGCAGTTCTTC
CDR3aa: CAWGHGGGYNEQFF

j_gene: TRBJ2-3
d_gene: TRBD2
abundance: NA
v_gene: TRBV9
CDR3nt: TGTGCCAGCAAGACCGGCGATAGCGGGGGGTCTAGCACAGATACGCAGTATTTT
CDR3aa: CASKTGDSGGSSTDTQYF

j_gene: TRBJ1-2
d_gene: NA
abundance: NA
v_gene: TRBV18
CDR3nt: TGTGCCAGCTCACCACCCCCAGCCCCAAGCGGCTACACCTTC
CDR3aa: CASSPPPAPSGYTF

j_gene: TRBJ2-1
d_gene: NA
abundance: NA
v_gene: TRBV7-2
CDR3nt: TGTGCCAGCAGCTCCGGATCGGGGGCGAATGAGCAGTTCTTC
CDR3aa: CASSSGSGANEQFF

j_gene: TRBJ2-3
d_gene: TRBD2
abundance: NA
v_gene: TRBV7-2
CDR3nt: TGTGCCAGCAGCTTAGGTGGGAGGGGTCTTCACACAGATACGCAGTATTTT
CDR3aa: CASSLGGRGLHTDTQYF

j_gene: TRBJ2-5
d_gene: NA
abundance: few
v_gene: TRBV7-8
CDR3nt: TGTGCCAGCAGCTCTCTGAGCGGCGGTCGAGGAGAGACCCAGTACTTC
CDR3aa: CASSSLSGGRGETQYF

j_gene: TRBJ2-7
d_gene: TRBD2
abundance: few
v_gene: TRBV29-1
CDR3nt: TGCAGCGGTCTTGGCGGGAGCACCTACGAGCAGTACTTC
CDR3aa: CSGLGGSTYEQYF

j_gene: TRBJ2-7
d_gene: TRBD1
abundance: NA
v_gene: TRBV5-1
CDR3nt: TGCGCCAGCAGCCCGGACAGGGGATACCCCTTGGAGCAGTACTTC
CDR3aa: CASSPDRGYPLEQYF

j_gene: TRBJ2-2
d_gene: TRBD2
abundance: few
v_gene: TRBV12-3/TRBV12-4
CDR3nt: TGTGCCAGCGGCCTAGCGGGAGGATCGAACACCGGGGAGCTGTTTTTT
CDR3aa: CASGLAGGSNTGELFF

j_gene: TRBJ2-6
d_gene: TRBD2
abundance: few
v_gene: TRBV4-2
CDR3nt: TGTGCCAGCAGCCAAACAGGGACTAGCGGTAACTCTGGGGCCAACGTCCTGACTTTC
CDR3aa: CASSQTGTSGNSGANVLTF